A single sample is the source of the 11 T cell receptor beta chains below, sequenced in a study of molecular identifiers for immune sequencing clone quantification (dated by TCRdb to 2016 to 2019). Library construction relied on PCR. Reads for this sample came from a NextSeq 500. The public reads were run again by TCRdb, first through fastp at Q25 and then through MiXCR, and only productive beta chains were kept. Under each unique CDR3 protein, matching rows form one entry showing the most common genes and DNA. This sample comprises around 470,000 distinct CDR3 sequences, about a quarter of them detected only once. Around 0.76% of the sample is taken by the ten largest. The specimen sequenced was naive CD8+ T cells from blood, with Jurkat cell RNA spiked in. Reading the label with the study, this specimen's cell subset or site is: FACS-sorted CD8+CD4-CCR7+CD45RA+ naive T cells. The receptor set was obtained from a human donor in good health. Some libraries in this study had Jurkat cell RNA spiked in.

The V gene is TRBV30, the J gene TRBJ2-5; possible D gene TRBD2, 6 bases. This CDR3 has 14 amino acids. The germline gives CDR1 GTSNPN, CDR2 SVGIG (reference sequence). Between the trimmed V and J ends, which lost 0 bases and 3 bases, there was a span of 11 bases. The CDR3 DNA reads as TGTGCCTGGAGTGTGGGGATAGCGGAAGAGACCCAGTACTTC. Residues: CAWSVGIAEETQYF.

The rearrangement joins TRBV28 to TRBJ2-5; 8 bases are a match to TRBD1. CDR3 length: 16 residues. CDR1 and CDR2 from the germline V gene are MDHEN and SYDVKM. V lost 2 bases and J lost 2; bases outside the gene matches: 7. In nucleotides, the CDR3 is TGTGCCAGCAGTTTACTGGCAGGGGGCTGGCAAGAGACCCAGTACTTC. Amino acid sequence: CASSLLAGGWQETQYF. Variable domain in full (rest from reference TRBV28 and TRBJ2-5): DVKVTQSSRYLVKRTGEKVFLECVQDMDHENMFWYRQDPGLGLRLIYFSYDVKMKEKGDIPEGYSVSREKKERFSLILESASTNQTSMYLCASSLLAGGWQETQYFGPGTRLLVL.

The gene calls are TRBV4-1 and TRBJ2-1, with D possibly matching TRBD1 (5 bases). This CDR3 is 15 amino acids long. The V and J ends lost 1 base and 1 base respectively, with 8 bases between them. Germline V gene data show CDR1 as MGHRA and CDR2 as YSYEKL. The chain's CDR3 is CASSQVAGSYNEQFF. In DNA form, the CDR3 reads TGCGCCAGCAGCCAAGTGGCAGGGTCCTACAATGAGCAGTTCTTC.

The chain has TRBV27 and TRBJ2-3; D remains ambiguous. Trimming shortened V by 3 bases and J by 2 bases, and 9 bases separated the two germline ends. Germline V gives CDR1 MNHEY, CDR2 SMNVEV (reference sequence). CDR3 length equals 14 residues. The CDR3 DNA reads TGTGCCAGCAGTTTGTCAGAGTTCACAGATACGCAGTATTTT. As protein: CASSLSEFTDTQYF.

The gene calls are TRBV12-2 and TRBJ1-5; the listed D gene, TRBD1, was not tested against the DNA. TRBV12-2 corresponds to a pseudogene. The CDR3 sequence is 15 residues long. Here the CDR3 reads CASPGAVNSNQPQHF. Written as DNA, the CDR3 is TGTGCAAGTCCTGGGGCGGTAAATAGCAATCAGCCCCAGCATTTT.

The chain joins TRBV6-1 to TRBJ2-1; 7 bases line up with TRBD2. The CDR3 is 15 residues long. The germline V gene has CDR1 MNHNS and CDR2 SASEGT. The V gene end was trimmed by 2 bases and the J gene end by 3 bases; junction bases not matched to a gene: 4. CDR3 DNA: TGTGCCAGCAGTGAATATGGCGGGGGCTACAATGAGCAGTTCTTC. It is translated as CASSEYGGGYNEQFF.

A remark on this clonotype: Since a much larger clone is just one base distant, this may be a read error. Since no conserved phenylalanine or tryptophan closes the CDR3, a read error is the likely cause. The gene calls are TRBV13 and TRBJ2-3; D possibly uses TRBD1 or TRBD2 (5 bases each). V was pared by 2 bases and J by 2 bases, with 11 bases between. This CDR3 is built from 15 residues. Germline V gene lookup returns CDR1 PRHDT and CDR2 FYEKMQ (reference sequence). CDR3 region: CASSLLRDATDTQYI. DNA for the CDR3: TGTGCCAGCAGCTTACTCCGGGACGCCACAGATACGCAGTATATT.

Turning to this clonotype: Possible read error: a much larger clone is one base away. The conserved closing phenylalanine or tryptophan is absent in this CDR3, likely reflecting a read error. CDR3 sequence (DNA): TGCGCCAGCAGCCAAGATTTGGCAGGGGCTGCTCAGCCCCAGCATTCT. It is translated as CASSQDLAGAAQPQHS. This chain joins TRBV4-3 and TRBJ1-5; possible D gene TRBD1, 6 bases. The CDR3 contains 16 residues. V was cut by 0 bases and J by 6 bases, with 15 bases left in between. CDR1 and CDR2 (germline): LGHNA, YSLEER.

This clonotype was observed at least ten times. J is TRBJ2-4 and V is TRBV29-1; 14 bases fit TRBD2. Germline V lookup: CDR1 SQVTM, CDR2 ANQGSEA. The CDR3 runs to 15 residues. With 7 bases clipped from V and 3 bases from J, the junction kept 5 bases outside the gene matches. CDR3 DNA: TGCAGCGGGACTAGCGGGAGGTTGGACAAAAACATTCAGTACTTC. This codes for CSGTSGRLDKNIQYF.

This clonotype was counted between two and nine times. J is TRBJ2-7 and V is TRBV4-3, with a possible D match to TRBD2 (6 bases). The CDR3 has 14 residues. The V end lost 3 bases, the J end lost 5 bases, and 14 bases lay between the germline ends. The germline V gene encodes CDR1 LGHNA and CDR2 YSLEER. The CDR3 here is CASSQSWGVHEQYF. The CDR3 DNA sequence: TGCGCCAGCAGCCAGTCATGGGGGGTCCACGAGCAGTACTTC.

CDR3 sequence (DNA): TGCGCCAGCAGCTATTACAGGGGCTACGAGCAGTACTTC. Translating it yields CASSYYRGYEQYF. This chain joins TRBV5-1 and TRBJ2-7; TRBD1 agrees at 7 bases. CDR1 and CDR2 (germline): SGHRS, YFSETQ. The V and J ends lost 3 bases and 3 bases, in that order; junction bases with no gene match: 3. The CDR3 contains 13 residues.